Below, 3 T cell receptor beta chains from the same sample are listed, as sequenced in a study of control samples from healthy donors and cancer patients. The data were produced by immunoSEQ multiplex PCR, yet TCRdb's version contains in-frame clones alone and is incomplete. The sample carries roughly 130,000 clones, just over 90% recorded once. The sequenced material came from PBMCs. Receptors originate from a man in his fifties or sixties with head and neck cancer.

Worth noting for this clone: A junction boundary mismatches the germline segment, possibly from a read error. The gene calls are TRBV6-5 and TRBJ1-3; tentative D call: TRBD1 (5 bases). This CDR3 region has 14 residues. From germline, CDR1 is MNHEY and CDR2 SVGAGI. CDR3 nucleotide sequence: TGTGCCAGCAGTTACCGGGACGTTGGAGACACCATATATTTT. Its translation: CASSYRDVGDTIYF.

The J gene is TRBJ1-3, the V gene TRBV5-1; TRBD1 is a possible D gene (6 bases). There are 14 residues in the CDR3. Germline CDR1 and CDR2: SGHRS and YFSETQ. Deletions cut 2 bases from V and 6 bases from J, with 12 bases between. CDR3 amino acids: CASSLTGTTNTIYF. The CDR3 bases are TGCGCCAGCAGCTTAACCGGGACAACAAACACCATATATTTT.

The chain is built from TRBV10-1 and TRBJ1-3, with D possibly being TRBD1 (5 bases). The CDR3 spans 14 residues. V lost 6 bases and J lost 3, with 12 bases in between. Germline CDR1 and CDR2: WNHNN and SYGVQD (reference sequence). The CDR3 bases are TGCGCCAGCAGCCCGCCAAGGGGTGGAAACACCATATATTTT. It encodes CASSPPRGGNTIYF.